The source of this TCR beta chain is a study of cytomegalovirus exposure and HLA in healthy donors. Notes on the study in general: A missense variant in DCLRE1C was later tied to TCR beta V- and J-gene trimming.

The PCR made use of 60 Vbeta and 13 Jbeta primers. TCRdb's table, derived via immunoSEQ multiplex PCR, lists solely in-frame clones and lacks some. The table shows approximately 170,000 clones, with approximately 86% occurring only once. With regard to this clone: Its antigen is not known.

The CDR3 covers 17 residues. J was trimmed by 2 bases and V by 11 bases; bases with no gene match: 14. Germline V gene lookup returns CDR1 MDHEN and CDR2 SYDVKM. Specimen: PBMCs. The TCR comes from a male donor in good health and CMV-seronegative. V gene TRBV28 combines with J gene TRBJ2-5, with TRBD2 matching over 13 bases. The CDR3 reads CASTPSGLAGPQETQYF. As DNA, the CDR3 is TGTGCCTCGACCCCTTCGGGACTAGCGGGGCCTCAAGAGACCCAGTACTTC.